This record looks at one T cell receptor (beta chain) sequence and its context. Antigen unknown. Investigators performed immunoSEQ version v3.0 at survey level. Some clones are missing from TCRdb's copy, which holds only in-frame ones; the method was immunoSEQ multiplex PCR. The repertoire has over 1,500 clones, about 86% of them found once; the top ten carry about 3.5%. At least one PBMC sample before ART and at least two after were required. It was in the United States that all participants with HIV were treated. This specimen belongs to a study of long-term antiretroviral therapy in people with HIV. Study-wide context: The oldest samples precede the 2015 immediate-ART recommendation by about a decade.

Study results and caveats: Dominating the repertoire at all time points were the clones that expanded before ART.

The CDR3 is 16 residues long. V was pared by 3 bases and J by 14 bases, with 24 bases between. CDR1 SGHRS and CDR2 YFSETQ come from the germline V gene. This sequence originates from a woman aged 45-59 years with HIV. This chain links TRBV5-1 with TRBJ1-6; D gene unclear. The sequences come from unsorted PBMCs, collected 0.7 years after starting antiretroviral therapy. CDR3: CASSSPAGSLPGALHF. The CDR3 region has the DNA TGCGCCAGCAGCTCACCCGCCGGGTCCCTCCCGGGAGCCCTCCACTTT.